Below, 3 T cell receptor beta chains from the same sample are listed, as sequenced in a study of Graves' ophthalmopathy and Graves' hyperthyroidism. Amplification targeted the TCR beta CDR3 regions, with RNA transcripts as the source material. After a first-round RT-PCR with HTBI primers, a second-round multiplex PCR was run. Using its own MiXCR run on the multiplex PCR reads, TCRdb lists one record per CDR3 protein. The sample contains hundreds of thousands of distinct CDR3 sequences, 35% to 45% of which appear only once. The source material was peripheral blood. The receptor set was obtained from an adult man with Graves' ophthalmopathy.

V and J are TRBV19 and TRBJ1-6, with 9 nucleotides matching TRBD1. The CDR3 consists of 15 residues. The ends lost 9 bases at V and 9 bases at J; junction bases unmatched: 12. Germline V gene lookup returns CDR1 LNHDA and CDR2 SQIVND (reference sequence). CDR3 in DNA: TGTGCCAGCACCGGGACAGGGACCCTTAGTTCACCCCTCCACTTT. This translates into CASTGTGTLSSPLHF.

This clonotype was counted a single time. At one end the junction does not follow the germline gene, possibly because of a read error. The V call is TRBV7-9, the J call TRBJ2-5, with a weak D call TRBD2 (6 bases). The CDR3 contains 14 residues. CDR1 and CDR2 from the germline V gene are SEHNR and FQNEAQ (reference sequence). The CDR3 spells CASSFSGGEETRYF. In nucleotides, the CDR3 is TGTGCCAGCAGCTTTTCCGGGGGAGAAGAGACCCGGTACTTC. The whole variable domain, remainder taken from reference TRBV7-9 and TRBJ2-5, is DTGVSQNPRHKITKRGQNVTFRCDPISEHNRLYWYRQTLGQGPEFLTYFQNEAQLEKSRLLSDRFSAERPKGSFSTLEIQRTEQGDSAMYLCASSFSGGEETRYFGPGTRLLVL.

This clonotype appeared many times. The chain couples TRBV9 to TRBJ2-7; 7 positions agree with TRBD1. J lost 2 bases, V lost 0 bases, and 5 bases had no gene match. The germline V gene encodes CDR1 SGDLS and CDR2 YYNGEE. The CDR3 loop spans 15 amino acids. CDR3 in DNA: TGTGCCAGCAGCGTAGTCGGGGACAGCCCCTACGAGCAGTACTTC. It encodes CASSVVGDSPYEQYF.